The 28 T cell receptor beta chains in this list originate from one sample, sequenced in a study of blood T cell repertoires in COVID-19. TCRdb's table, derived via immunoSEQ multiplex PCR, lists solely in-frame clones and lacks some. Of tens of thousands of clones listed, 75% to 95% are singletons. Sequenced sample: peripheral blood. These receptors all stem from a man in his fifties or sixties with acute or convalescent COVID-19.

This sequence joins TRBV5-1 and TRBJ1-2, with 8 bases that match TRBD1. The J segment lost 8 bases and the V segment lost 4 bases, leaving 7 bases of the junction unmatched. The CDR3 runs to 13 residues. Per germline, CDR1 SGHRS and CDR2 YFSETQ. Here the CDR3 reads CASSLGQGEGYTF. In DNA, the CDR3 is TGCGCCAGCAGCCTTGGACAGGGCGAGGGCTACACCTTC.

The chain uses TRBV11-1 and TRBJ2-3; D unresolved. There are 12 residues in the CDR3. V gave up 5 bases and J gave up 2 bases, with 5 bases separating them. The germline CDR1 and CDR2 sequences are SGHAT and FQDESV (reference sequence). The CDR3 DNA follows: TGTGCCAGCAGCCAATTCACAGATACGCAGTATTTT. It translates to CASSQFTDTQYF.

The chain employs TRBV19 and TRBJ2-4; 8 bases are shared with TRBD1. The CDR3 extends over 12 amino acids. Germline CDR1 reads LNHDA; CDR2 reads SQIVND (reference sequence). The V gene end was trimmed by 6 bases and the J gene end by 8 bases; junction bases not matched to a gene: 3. The DNA of the CDR3 is TGTGCCAGTAGGGCGACAGGGGACATTCAGTACTTC. This codes for CASRATGDIQYF.

The V call is TRBV27, the J call TRBJ1-6, with 7 bases fitting TRBD1. The germline CDR1 and CDR2 sequences are MNHEY and SMNVEV (reference sequence). This CDR3 comprises 14 residues. J lost 11 bases, V lost 3 bases, and 7 bases had no gene match. CDR3 sequence (DNA): TGTGCCAGCAGTTTCTCGCGACAGGGAACACCCCTCCACTTT. This gives the protein CASSFSRQGTPLHF.

The gene calls are TRBV5-1 and TRBJ1-2; 8 positions agree with TRBD1. The junction had 7 bases not matched to a gene; V was cut back by 6 bases and J by 3 bases. The germline V gene encodes CDR1 SGHRS and CDR2 YFSETQ. This CDR3 has 14 residues. The chain's CDR3 is CASKPGQGYYGYTF. CDR3 in DNA: TGCGCCAGCAAACCCGGACAGGGCTACTATGGCTACACCTTC.

This chain connects TRBV6-1 to TRBJ2-7, with D possibly matching TRBD2 (5 bases). The germline V and J ends were trimmed by 3 bases and 3 bases, with 18 bases remaining between them. Germline V gene data show CDR1 as MNHNS and CDR2 as SASEGT. This CDR3 spans 16 amino acids. This CDR3 is CASSEAVWAGDYEQYF. The CDR3 DNA reads as TGTGCCAGCAGTGAGGCGGTTTGGGCGGGTGACTACGAGCAGTACTTC.

This chain links TRBV6-5 with TRBJ2-7, with D possibly matching TRBD2 (6 bases). This CDR3 is built from 15 residues. Germline CDR1 is MNHEY and CDR2 is SVGAGI. V lost 6 bases, J lost 3 bases, and 18 bases lay in between. CDR3 residues: CASRGKTSKIYEQYF. In nucleotides, the CDR3 is TGTGCCAGCAGGGGAAAGACTAGTAAGATCTACGAGCAGTACTTC.

The rearrangement joins TRBV7-2 to TRBJ1-2, with D unresolved. Between the trimmed V and J ends, which lost 5 bases and 0 bases, there was a span of 16 bases. The CDR3 extends over 16 amino acids. From germline, CDR1 is SGHTA and CDR2 FQGNSA. Here the CDR3 reads CASSPRRQASNYGYTF. The DNA for the CDR3 is TGTGCCAGCAGCCCCAGACGCCAGGCATCTAACTATGGCTACACCTTC.

The rearrangement joins TRBV7-9 to TRBJ2-3, with D possibly matching TRBD2 (6 bases). The CDR3 covers 15 residues. Germline CDR1 is SEHNR and CDR2 is FQNEAQ (reference sequence). The ends were cut back, 1 base at V and 0 bases at J, with 8 bases in the middle. CDR3 region: CASSLVAGSTDTQYF. As DNA, the CDR3 is TGTGCCAGCAGCTTAGTGGCGGGGAGCACAGATACGCAGTATTTT.

This clone was counted once. The chain combines TRBV29-1 with TRBJ1-1; D unclear. Germline CDR1 is SQVTM and CDR2 is ANQGSEA. Between the trimmed V and J ends, which lost 6 bases and 2 bases, there was a span of 4 bases. The CDR3 has 10 residues. The CDR3 coding sequence is TGCAGCGTCCTCAACACTGAAGCTTTCTTT. Translating it yields CSVLNTEAFF.

CDR3 sequence: CASSLTSGGLETQYF. The CDR3 region has the DNA TGTGCCAGCAGTTTGACTAGCGGGGGGTTAGAGACCCAGTACTTC. The chain is built from TRBV28 and TRBJ2-5; 13 bases are a match to TRBD2. V lost 3 bases to trimming and J lost 4 bases; unmatched junction nucleotides: 2. Germline loops: CDR1 MDHEN, CDR2 SYDVKM. The CDR3 extends over 15 amino acids.

The rearrangement links TRBV7-3 to TRBJ1-4; tentatively, D is TRBD1 (6 bases). The CDR3 is 19 residues long. The V gene lost 1 base and the J gene lost 2 bases, with 20 bases spanning the gap. Germline lookup yields CDR1 SGHTA and CDR2 FQGTGA. The CDR3 DNA follows: TGTGCCAGCAGCTTAAGGGACACCCCGCACCTTAGGACTAATGAAAAACTGTTTTTT. Protein product: CASSLRDTPHLRTNEKLFF.

The V gene is TRBV7-2, the J gene TRBJ2-1; 8 bases fit TRBD1. The CDR3 consists of 14 residues. J lost 3 bases, V lost 6 bases, and 4 bases had no gene match. Germline V gives CDR1 SGHTA, CDR2 FQGNSA. The DNA for the CDR3 is TGTGCCAGCAGGACCGGGACAGGCTACAATGAGCAGTTCTTC. It encodes CASRTGTGYNEQFF.

The chain employs TRBV5-4 and TRBJ2-7, with a possible D match to TRBD1 (5 bases). Trimming took 0 bases from V and 3 from J, leaving 7 bases between them. Germline V gene lookup returns CDR1 SGHNT and CDR2 YYREEE (reference sequence). The CDR3 is 13 residues long. The CDR3 DNA is TGTGCCAGCAGCTTGGGACAGAACTACGAGCAGTACTTC. It translates to CASSLGQNYEQYF. Together with reference TRBV5-4 and TRBJ2-7, the CDR3 gives the full variable domain: ETGVTQSPTHLIKTRGQQVTLRCSSQSGHNTVSWYQQALGQGPQFIFQYYREEENGRGNFPPRFSGLQFPNYSSELNVNALELDDSALYLCASSLGQNYEQYFGPGTRLTVT.

V usage is TRBV19 and J usage is TRBJ2-3; possibly TRBD2 for D (6 bases). Trimming left V 5 bases short and J 2 bases short, with 14 bases between. Per the germline V gene, CDR1 is LNHDA and CDR2 is SQIVND (reference sequence). The CDR3 spans 15 residues. CDR3 region: CASSLERVNTDTQYF. DNA for the CDR3: TGTGCCAGTAGTCTGGAGCGGGTGAACACAGATACGCAGTATTTT.

This sequence joins TRBV5-8 and TRBJ1-2, with 7 nucleotides matching TRBD1. This CDR3 spans 16 amino acids. The junction had 9 bases not matched to a gene; V was cut back by 4 bases and J by 0 bases. Germline V gene sequence: CDR1 SGHTS, CDR2 YDEGEE. CDR3 DNA: TGTGCCAGCAGCCTCTGGACAGGCCCAACTAACTATGGCTACACCTTC. Protein sequence: CASSLWTGPTNYGYTF. The full variable domain, in which reference TRBV5-8 and TRBJ1-2 provide the parts outside the CDR3, is EAGVTQSPTHLIKTRGQQATLRCSPISGHTSVYWYQQALGLGLQFLLWYDEGEERNRGNFPPRFSGRQFPNYSSELNVNALELEDSALYLCASSLWTGPTNYGYTFGSGTRLTVV.

This chain connects TRBV18 to TRBJ1-1, with 9 positions matching TRBD1. Trimming took 3 bases from V and 4 from J; bases not matched to a gene: 6. The CDR3 is 15 amino acids. Per germline, CDR1 KGHSH and CDR2 LQKENI. The CDR3 DNA is TGTGCCAGCTCACCGGGGACAGGGACCCTCACTGAAGCTTTCTTT. Encoded protein: CASSPGTGTLTEAFF.

The rearrangement links TRBV5-1 to TRBJ2-1, with a possible D match to TRBD2 (6 bases). This CDR3 region has 15 residues. Germline V CDR1 and CDR2: SGHRS, YFSETQ. Trimming pared 4 bases from V and 0 bases from J, leaving 11 bases between. The CDR3: CASSADGSSYNEQFF. The CDR3 coding sequence is TGCGCCAGCAGCGCGGACGGGAGCTCCTACAATGAGCAGTTCTTC.

The V and J genes are TRBV7-3 and TRBJ2-3; D not resolved. V gave up 4 bases and J gave up 2 bases, with 13 bases separating them. This CDR3 has 15 amino acids. Germline assignment: CDR1 SGHTA and CDR2 FQGTGA. DNA for the CDR3: TGTGCCAGCAGCTCGTACAGCTCTCCCACAGATACGCAGTATTTT. As protein: CASSSYSSPTDTQYF.

V gene TRBV11-2 combines with J gene TRBJ1-2; TRBD1 agrees at 9 bases. This CDR3 is 14 amino acids long. Germline V lookup: CDR1 SGHAT, CDR2 FQNNGV. V lost 3 bases, J lost 9 bases, and 8 bases stayed unmatched. Here the CDR3 reads CASSFPGTGTRYTF. CDR3 sequence (DNA): TGTGCCAGCAGCTTTCCCGGGACAGGGACTCGCTACACCTTC.

The chain is built from TRBV14 and TRBJ2-2; D possibly corresponds to TRBD1 (5 bases). The CDR3 is 16 residues long. Germline CDR1 and CDR2: SGHDN and FVKESK. With 0 bases removed from V and 1 base from J, the gap between germline ends came to 9 bases. The CDR3 sequence is CASSQETDLNTGELFF. The CDR3 nucleotides are TGTGCCAGCAGCCAAGAGACAGACCTGAACACCGGGGAGCTGTTTTTT.

This chain uses TRBV7-8 with TRBJ2-5, with 9 bases identical to TRBD2. Germline CDR1 SGHVS, CDR2 FQNEAQ. J gave up 2 bases and V 3 bases, and 10 bases lay outside the gene matches. The CDR3 extends over 17 amino acids. CDR3 nucleotide sequence: TGTGCCAGCAGCTTCTCGCGGGGGGGTCCCCTACAAGAGACCCAGTACTTC. This encodes CASSFSRGGPLQETQYF.

The chain uses TRBV7-9 and TRBJ2-1, with 7 bases aligning to TRBD1. The V and J ends lost 1 base and 12 bases, in that order; junction bases with no gene match: 3. The CDR3 runs to 12 residues. Germline V CDR1 and CDR2: SEHNR, FQNEAQ (reference sequence). CDR3 DNA sequence: TGTGCCAGCAGCTTAGAGGGGGCAGGGCAGTTCTTC. Translation gives CASSLEGAGQFF.

The chain employs TRBV28 and TRBJ2-3; D gene ambiguous. The CDR3 has 14 residues. V lost 1 base and J 4 bases, leaving 9 bases between the germline ends. The germline gives CDR1 MDHEN, CDR2 SYDVKM. The CDR3 DNA reads TGTGCCAGCAGTTTATTTTCTACCTCAGATACGCAGTATTTT. Protein: CASSLFSTSDTQYF.

The table lists this clone with a count of one. This chain links TRBV2 with TRBJ1-1, with D unclear. The CDR3 is 13 residues long. Germline CDR1 and CDR2: SNHLY and FYNNEI. Deletions cut 9 bases from V and 5 bases from J, with 16 bases between. CDR3 sequence (DNA): TGTGCCAGAACCCTAAATCCGGGGACTGAAGCTTTCTTT. As protein: CARTLNPGTEAFF.

The rearrangement uses TRBV5-1 and TRBJ2-2; TRBD1 agrees at 7 bases. The J segment lost 0 bases and the V segment lost 4 bases, leaving 3 bases of the junction unmatched. This CDR3 region has 15 residues. Per the germline V gene, CDR1 is SGHRS and CDR2 is YFSETQ. In DNA, the CDR3 is TGCGCCAGCAGCCCGGGACAGCCGAACACCGGGGAGCTGTTTTTT. Protein product: CASSPGQPNTGELFF. Full variable domain (outside the CDR3, taken from reference TRBV5-1 and TRBJ2-2): KAGVTQTPRYLIKTRGQQVTLSCSPISGHRSVSWYQQTPGQGLQFLFEYFSETQRNKGNFPGRFSGRQFSNSRSEMNVSTLELGDSALYLCASSPGQPNTGELFFGEGSRLTVL.

The chain links TRBV18 to TRBJ1-1; 10 positions agree with TRBD1. Per germline, CDR1 KGHSH and CDR2 LQKENI. The CDR3 has 14 amino acids. With 2 bases clipped from V and 4 bases from J, the junction kept 1 base outside the gene matches. The CDR3 spells CASSPGQGGTEAFF. The CDR3 bases are TGTGCCAGCTCACCAGGACAGGGGGGCACTGAAGCTTTCTTT.

The chain couples TRBV28 to TRBJ1-5; the D gene is possibly TRBD1 (5 bases). The CDR3 length is 14 residues. Germline V lookup: CDR1 MDHEN, CDR2 SYDVKM. Trimming left V 10 bases short and J 7 bases short, with 20 bases between. CDR3 sequence: CATMKSTVGQPQHF. The CDR3 nucleotides are TGTGCCACGATGAAATCGACAGTCGGGCAGCCCCAGCATTTT. Combining the CDR3 with reference TRBV28 and TRBJ1-5 gives the whole variable domain DVKVTQSSRYLVKRTGEKVFLECVQDMDHENMFWYRQDPGLGLRLIYFSYDVKMKEKGDIPEGYSVSREKKERFSLILESASTNQTSMYLCATMKSTVGQPQHFGDGTRLSIL.